This TCR beta chain emerged from a study of blood T cell repertoires in COVID-19. Profiling relied on immunoSEQ multiplex PCR, and the TCRdb table lists in-frame clones only, not all of them. Of just over 250,000 clones listed, around 92% are singletons. CDR1 and CDR2 (germline): SGHVS, FQNEAQ. V lost 5 bases, J lost 5 bases, and 5 bases stayed unmatched. There are 13 residues in the CDR3. The receptor's source is a person aged 18-30 years with COVID-19, enrolled during active disease. V gene TRBV7-8 combines with J gene TRBJ1-1; TRBD1 matches 7 bases. The sequencing sample was made of peripheral blood. In nucleotides, the CDR3 is TGTGCCAGCAGCCAAGACAGGGAGACTGAAGCTTTCTTT. The encoded protein is CASSQDRETEAFF.